The clone carrying this T cell receptor (beta chain) came up once. The antigen is undetermined. The data were obtained in a study of identical twins. In TCRdb, the 5' RACE reads were re-called with MiXCR into one record per CDR3 protein. The table shows around 340,000 distinct CDR3 sequences, with 12% occurring only once. General study points: Abundant beta clonotypes from cord blood bore fewer insertions; memory repertoires lacked this pattern.

This CDR3 contains 19 residues. Germline CDR1 SGHAT, CDR2 FQNNGV. J lost 2 bases, V lost 1 base, and 13 bases had no gene match. Separately, the same data were catalogued under a study of yellow fever vaccine responses in identical twins.

Sequencing was carried out using CD8+ T cells sorted from blood. The rearrangement links TRBV11-2 to TRBJ2-3; TRBD2 agrees at 9 bases. The source of this sequence is a woman younger than 30 in good health. CDR3 loop: CASSLVSLAGHRNTDTQYF. In DNA form, the CDR3 reads TGTGCCAGCAGCTTAGTCTCGCTAGCGGGGCACAGGAACACAGATACGCAGTATTTT.